This T cell receptor beta chain is drawn from a study of control samples from healthy donors and cancer patients. Germline CDR1 reads MDHEN; CDR2 reads SYDVKM. V was clipped by 7 bases and J by 4 bases; unmatched bases: 9. The CDR3 is 15 residues long. Measured with immunoSEQ multiplex PCR; TCRdb has only the in-frame clones, and not every one. The table shows over 100,000 clones, with around nine tenths occurring only once. This chain uses TRBV28 with TRBJ1-2; TRBD1 aligns across 10 bases. The sequence came from a man in his fifties in good health. Material for sequencing was blood. CDR3 protein: CASTKGTGVGYGYTF. The CDR3 DNA reads as TGTGCCAGCACCAAGGGGACAGGGGTCGGCTATGGCTACACCTTC.